The sequence of this TCR beta chain was determined in a study of CD8 T cells in ankylosing spondylitis. General study results and limits: A TCR beta motif of 7 to 9 highly homologous variants seemed to mark ankylosing spondylitis blood. Reportedly, disease-linked clones are significantly enriched in ankylosing spondylitis patients' matched synovial fluid.

Library preparation for TCR beta used quantitative 5'-RACE with molecular barcodes. TCRdb reprocessed the 5' RACE reads via MiXCR and lists one record per CDR3 protein. The sample lists fewer than 550,000 distinct CDR3 sequences; under 5.5% were seen once. Losses at the gene ends were 5 bases for V and 3 bases for J; bases not matched to a gene: 4. Germline-derived CDR1 and CDR2 are MNHEY and SVGEGT. CDR3 size: 16 residues. The sample holds many counts of this clonotype. The antigen is undetermined. Sample: blood, either unsorted or a sorted T cell fraction (not recorded which). The genes are TRBV6-2 or TRBV6-3 and TRBJ2-1; TRBD2 matches at 13 bases. The TCR originated in a male donor with ankylosing spondylitis. This CDR3 is CASSATSGRYYNEQFF. Written as DNA, the CDR3 is TGTGCCAGCAGTGCGACTAGCGGGAGGTACTACAATGAGCAGTTCTTC.